Listed below are T cell receptor beta chains from one sample, sequenced in a study of blood T cell repertoires in COVID-19. Generated by immunoSEQ multiplex PCR, the TCRdb table keeps only in-frame clones and is missing some. The table includes roughly 150,000 clones, around 80% detected once. The sequenced material came from PBMCs or T cells enriched from blood (not recorded which). The receptors stem from a woman between 65 and 79 years old in a cohort exposed to, infected with or recovered from COVID-19 (not recorded which). The CDR3 runs from the conserved cysteine through the conserved F or W. The D gene is left open where the match is weak. Clone size is not always given. Where it is, it says once, few, many or a class for expanded clones.

clone_size: few
v_call: TRBV10-1
d_call: TRBD1
j_call: TRBJ1-1
cdr3_nt: TGCGCCAGCAGTTTCGGGACAGGGGACTTGAACACTGAAGCTTTCTTT
cdr3_aa: CASSFGTGDLNTEAFF

clone_size: .
v_call: TRBV28
d_call: .
j_call: TRBJ1-6
cdr3_nt: TGTGCCAGCAGTTCCCTCTATAATTCACCCCTCCACTTT
cdr3_aa: CASSSLYNSPLHF

clone_size: .
v_call: TRBV19
d_call: TRBD1
j_call: TRBJ1-6
cdr3_nt: TGTGCCAGTAGTGTGAGGGGGCGCGATTCACCCCTCCACTTT
cdr3_aa: CASSVRGRDSPLHF

clone_size: .
v_call: TRBV20-1
d_call: .
j_call: TRBJ2-1
cdr3_nt: TGCAGTGCTAGTCGAGCAAGGTCGAGCGATGAGCAGTTCTTC
cdr3_aa: CSASRARSSDEQFF

clone_size: .
v_call: TRBV7-6
d_call: TRBD1
j_call: TRBJ1-1
cdr3_nt: TGTGCCAGCAGCTTAAAGGGACAGGGGTCTGAAGCTTTCTTT
cdr3_aa: CASSLKGQGSEAFF

clone_size: .
v_call: TRBV2
d_call: TRBD2
j_call: TRBJ2-5
cdr3_nt: TGTGCCAGCAGTGAAGGACTAGCGGGAGGGTGGGAGACCCAGTACTTC
cdr3_aa: CASSEGLAGGWETQYF

clone_size: .
v_call: TRBV28
d_call: .
j_call: TRBJ1-5
cdr3_nt: TGTGCCAGCAGTGAACAGTCATTTAGCAATCAGCCCCAGCATTTT
cdr3_aa: CASSEQSFSNQPQHF

clone_size: few
v_call: TRBV7-9
d_call: TRBD1
j_call: TRBJ1-1
cdr3_nt: TGTGCCAGCAGCTCACGGACAGGCACGTACACTGAAGCTTTCTTT
cdr3_aa: CASSSRTGTYTEAFF

clone_size: few
v_call: TRBV28
d_call: .
j_call: TRBJ2-1
cdr3_nt: TGTGCCAGCAGAGGTGATAACGGGAGAAGTAAGTTCTTC
cdr3_aa: CASRGDNGRSKFF

clone_size: .
v_call: TRBV4-1
d_call: TRBD2
j_call: TRBJ2-2
cdr3_nt: TGCGCCAGCAGCCAAGTGTCGGGAGGAATAGTGAGGGCCGGGGAGCTGTTTTTT
cdr3_aa: CASSQVSGGIVRAGELFF

clone_size: .
v_call: TRBV7-2
d_call: .
j_call: TRBJ2-3
cdr3_nt: TGTGCCAGCAGCTTCCCACTAGTGGGTACGCAGTATTTT
cdr3_aa: CASSFPLVGTQYF

clone_size: .
v_call: TRBV5-4
d_call: TRBD1
j_call: TRBJ1-6
cdr3_nt: TGTGCCAGCAGCTCCTCGAACACAGGGGGTTGGAATTCACCCCTCCACTTT
cdr3_aa: CASSSSNTGGWNSPLHF

clone_size: once
v_call: TRBV14
d_call: .
j_call: TRBJ1-1
cdr3_nt: TGTGCCAGCAGCCAATGGGAGGGGCGAGCTTTCTTT
cdr3_aa: CASSQWEGRAFF

clone_size: .
v_call: TRBV20-1
d_call: .
j_call: TRBJ2-1
cdr3_nt: TGCAGTGCTGGCTCAAATGAGCAGTTCTTC
cdr3_aa: CSAGSNEQFF

clone_size: .
v_call: TRBV27
d_call: .
j_call: TRBJ1-2
cdr3_nt: TGTGCCAGCAGTTTATTCCCCACAGAAAGTGGGTATGGCTACACCTTC
cdr3_aa: CASSLFPTESGYGYTF

clone_size: few
v_call: TRBV11-2
d_call: .
j_call: TRBJ1-1
cdr3_nt: TGTGCCAGCAGCGCGGGACTATCGCGGAACACTGAAGCTTTCTTT
cdr3_aa: CASSAGLSRNTEAFF

clone_size: .
v_call: TRBV18
d_call: .
j_call: TRBJ2-1
cdr3_nt: TGTGCCAGCTCACCGGAACAGCCCAATGAGCAGTTCTTC
cdr3_aa: CASSPEQPNEQFF

clone_size: .
v_call: TRBV6-2/TRBV6-3
d_call: .
j_call: TRBJ1-5
cdr3_nt: TGTGCCAGCAGTTACGCGACAGTTAATCAGCCCCAGCATTTT
cdr3_aa: CASSYATVNQPQHF

clone_size: .
v_call: TRBV20-1
d_call: .
j_call: TRBJ2-5
cdr3_nt: TGCAGTGCTGGTGGCCTTACAACCGCCAGGGGAAGGCAAGAGACCCAGTACTTC
cdr3_aa: CSAGGLTTARGRQETQYF

clone_size: .
v_call: TRBV6-4
d_call: TRBD1
j_call: TRBJ2-5
cdr3_nt: TGTGCCAGCAGTGACTCGTGGGACAGGGGGCTTCTCCTCCAAGAGACCCAGTACTTC
cdr3_aa: CASSDSWDRGLLLQETQYF

clone_size: .
v_call: TRBV6-6
d_call: .
j_call: TRBJ1-2
cdr3_nt: TGTGCAGCGGGGGGCTACACCTTC
cdr3_aa: CAAGGYTF

clone_size: .
v_call: TRBV10-3
d_call: .
j_call: TRBJ2-7
cdr3_nt: TGTGCCATCAGTGCCCCAGGGGTGACCTACGAGCAGTACTTC
cdr3_aa: CAISAPGVTYEQYF

clone_size: .
v_call: TRBV2
d_call: .
j_call: TRBJ1-5
cdr3_nt: TGTGCCAGCCGATTAGTTGGAGATCAGCCCCAGCATTTT
cdr3_aa: CASRLVGDQPQHF

clone_size: .
v_call: TRBV5-1
d_call: TRBD1
j_call: TRBJ2-7
cdr3_nt: TGCGCCAGCAGCTTCACCGGGACAGGGAACGAGCAGTACTTC
cdr3_aa: CASSFTGTGNEQYF

clone_size: .
v_call: TRBV12-5
d_call: .
j_call: TRBJ1-5
cdr3_nt: TGTGCTAGTGCCCTTGGGGCCTCTTCCAATCAGCCCCAGCATTTT
cdr3_aa: CASALGASSNQPQHF

clone_size: .
v_call: TRBV6-2/TRBV6-3
d_call: TRBD1
j_call: TRBJ1-1
cdr3_nt: TGTGCCAGCAGTTACCAGGGGGGCACTGAAGCTTTCTTT
cdr3_aa: CASSYQGGTEAFF

clone_size: .
v_call: TRBV2
d_call: TRBD2
j_call: TRBJ2-2
cdr3_nt: TGTGCCAGCAGTAACGGACTAGCGGGAGGGACGAACACCGGGGAGCTGTTTTTT
cdr3_aa: CASSNGLAGGTNTGELFF

clone_size: .
v_call: TRBV10-3
d_call: .
j_call: TRBJ1-3
cdr3_nt: TGTGCCATCAATGGACACATCTCTGGAAACACCATATATTTT
cdr3_aa: CAINGHISGNTIYF

clone_size: .
v_call: TRBV19
d_call: .
j_call: TRBJ1-2
cdr3_nt: TGTGCCAGTAGTACGGGAATGACAGGCCGCAACTATGGCTACACCTTC
cdr3_aa: CASSTGMTGRNYGYTF

clone_size: few
v_call: TRBV6-6
d_call: TRBD1
j_call: TRBJ1-3
cdr3_nt: TGTGCCAGCAGGACAGGGGCTGGAAACACCATATATTTT
cdr3_aa: CASRTGAGNTIYF

clone_size: .
v_call: TRBV5-1
d_call: TRBD2
j_call: TRBJ2-1
cdr3_nt: TGCGCCAGCAGCCTTTCGGGAGGGCCGTTGGGAAATGAGCAGTTCTTC
cdr3_aa: CASSLSGGPLGNEQFF

clone_size: .
v_call: TRBV11-3
d_call: TRBD2
j_call: TRBJ2-7
cdr3_nt: TGTGCCAGCAGCTCCCCTGGGGCTAGCGGGGACGAGCAGTACTTC
cdr3_aa: CASSSPGASGDEQYF

clone_size: .
v_call: TRBV19
d_call: .
j_call: TRBJ2-2
cdr3_nt: TGTGCCAGTACCAGGCAGAACACCGGGGAGCTGTTTTTT
cdr3_aa: CASTRQNTGELFF

clone_size: .
v_call: TRBV5-1
d_call: TRBD1
j_call: TRBJ1-2
cdr3_nt: TGCGCCAGCAGCACTTCCTCTACAGGGGAGCACGGCTACACCTTC
cdr3_aa: CASSTSSTGEHGYTF

clone_size: .
v_call: TRBV5-4
d_call: TRBD1
j_call: TRBJ1-2
cdr3_nt: TGTGCCAGCAGGGGAACAGGGGCCTATGGCTACACCTTC
cdr3_aa: CASRGTGAYGYTF

clone_size: .
v_call: TRBV3-1/TRBV3-2
d_call: TRBD1
j_call: TRBJ1-5
cdr3_nt: TGTGCCAGCAGCCAAGGACAGGGAAGGAACAATCAGCCCCAGCATTTT
cdr3_aa: CASSQGQGRNNQPQHF

clone_size: .
v_call: TRBV7-9
d_call: .
j_call: TRBJ2-6
cdr3_nt: TGTGCCAGCAGCTTCTCGACCGGGGAGTTAGACGTCCTGACTTTC
cdr3_aa: CASSFSTGELDVLTF

clone_size: few
v_call: TRBV20-1
d_call: TRBD2
j_call: TRBJ2-7
cdr3_nt: TGCAGTGCTAGTCGGTATCTAGCGGGAACCTACGAGCAGTACTTC
cdr3_aa: CSASRYLAGTYEQYF

clone_size: .
v_call: TRBV9
d_call: TRBD1
j_call: TRBJ2-5
cdr3_nt: TGTGCCAGCAGCGTAGCCGCAGGGGGGACCCAGTACTTC
cdr3_aa: CASSVAAGGTQYF

clone_size: .
v_call: TRBV5-4
d_call: .
j_call: TRBJ2-7
cdr3_nt: TGTGCCAGCAGCCGCGATACCTACGAGCAGTACTTC
cdr3_aa: CASSRDTYEQYF

clone_size: .
v_call: TRBV24-1
d_call: .
j_call: TRBJ1-5
cdr3_nt: TGTGCCACCAGTGGTCAGGGTTATCAGCCCCAGCATTTT
cdr3_aa: CATSGQGYQPQHF

clone_size: .
v_call: TRBV11-2
d_call: .
j_call: TRBJ2-1
cdr3_nt: TGTGCCAGCAGCTGGGGGGGAGGGGGACCCTACAATGAGCAGTTCTTC
cdr3_aa: CASSWGGGGPYNEQFF

clone_size: few
v_call: TRBV7-8
d_call: TRBD2
j_call: TRBJ2-1
cdr3_nt: TGTGCCAGCACCCGGAGGATTAGCGGGAGGGAAGCTGAGCAGTTCTTC
cdr3_aa: CASTRRISGREAEQFF

clone_size: .
v_call: TRBV10-3
d_call: TRBD1
j_call: TRBJ1-5
cdr3_nt: TGTGCCAGCCACAGGGGGCAGGAACAGCCCCAGCATTTT
cdr3_aa: CASHRGQEQPQHF

clone_size: .
v_call: TRBV7-9
d_call: TRBD1
j_call: TRBJ2-4
cdr3_nt: TGTGCCAGCAGCTTAGGGGGACAGGGAACCAAAAACATTCAGTACTTC
cdr3_aa: CASSLGGQGTKNIQYF

clone_size: .
v_call: TRBV6-4
d_call: .
j_call: TRBJ1-1
cdr3_nt: TGTGCCAGCAGTGAGCGAGGGAGGAACACTGAAGCTTTCTTT
cdr3_aa: CASSERGRNTEAFF

clone_size: .
v_call: TRBV5-6
d_call: TRBD2
j_call: TRBJ2-1
cdr3_nt: TGTGCCAGCAGCTTGTTTTCGGGGGGTCACAATGAGCAGTTCTTC
cdr3_aa: CASSLFSGGHNEQFF

clone_size: many
v_call: TRBV28
d_call: TRBD1
j_call: TRBJ1-2
cdr3_nt: TGTGCCAGCAGGGGCGACAGGGGGTATGGCTACACCTTC
cdr3_aa: CASRGDRGYGYTF

clone_size: .
v_call: TRBV6-5
d_call: TRBD1
j_call: TRBJ2-1
cdr3_nt: TGTGCCAGCAGGCCGAAGGGGGCTTCCTACAATGAGCAGTTCTTC
cdr3_aa: CASRPKGASYNEQFF

clone_size: .
v_call: TRBV5-1
d_call: .
j_call: TRBJ2-5
cdr3_nt: TGCGCCAGCAGCTCCTTGTACCAAGAGACCCAGTACTTC
cdr3_aa: CASSSLYQETQYF

clone_size: .
v_call: TRBV3-1/TRBV3-2
d_call: TRBD2
j_call: TRBJ2-3
cdr3_nt: TGTGCCAGCACGGCGGGAGCGACAGATACGCAGTATTTT
cdr3_aa: CASTAGATDTQYF

clone_size: .
v_call: TRBV5-1
d_call: .
j_call: TRBJ2-2
cdr3_nt: TGCGCCAGCAGCTTGGACAATCTGGACACCGGGGAGCTGTTTTTT
cdr3_aa: CASSLDNLDTGELFF

clone_size: .
v_call: TRBV15
d_call: .
j_call: TRBJ1-4
cdr3_nt: TGTGCCACCAGCCCCCGATCACCCGGGGTAGGAGAAAAACTGTTTTTT
cdr3_aa: CATSPRSPGVGEKLFF

clone_size: .
v_call: TRBV6-6
d_call: TRBD1
j_call: TRBJ1-5
cdr3_nt: TGTGCCAGCACCAGTTCGGGACAGGGCTTGGGTCAGCCCCAGCATTTT
cdr3_aa: CASTSSGQGLGQPQHF